A single sample gave rise to the 5 T cell receptor beta chains below, sequenced in a study of T cells in Graves' hyperthyroidism and ophthalmopathy. From RNA transcripts, TCR beta CDR3 regions were amplified. TCR CDR3 regions were first amplified by RT-PCR with HTBI primers. One entry per CDR3 protein, called by TCRdb with MiXCR from the multiplex PCR reads. The sample records hundreds of thousands of distinct CDR3 sequences, roughly 14% being singletons. Sequenced input: blood. The receptors were gathered from a man aged 18 to 29 with Graves' ophthalmopathy.

This clonotype was found many times. The CDR3 sequence is CSASLTSGQETQYF. The CDR3, as DNA: TGCAGTGCTAGCTTGACTAGCGGCCAAGAGACCCAGTACTTC. This chain joins TRBV20-1 and TRBJ2-5; 9 nucleotides agree with TRBD2. This CDR3 contains 14 residues. CDR1 and CDR2 (germline): DFQATT, SNEGSKA (reference sequence). The V gene end was trimmed by 3 bases and the J gene end by 1 base; junction bases not matched to a gene: 3.

Ten or more counts support this clonotype. This chain joins TRBV13 and TRBJ2-7; D uncertain. The V gene lost 4 bases and the J gene lost 4 bases, with 14 bases spanning the gap. Germline V gene data show CDR1 as PRHDT and CDR2 as FYEKMQ (reference sequence). The CDR3 has 14 amino acids. The CDR3 here is CASSSSGLGYEQYF. The CDR3 nucleotides are TGTGCCAGCAGCTCCTCGGGCCTGGGATACGAGCAGTACTTC.

V is TRBV5-1 and J is TRBJ2-3; TRBD2 is a possible D gene (6 bases). V lost 6 bases and J lost 1, with 12 bases in between. The CDR3 contains 14 residues. Germline V gene data show CDR1 as SGHRS and CDR2 as YFSETQ. The CDR3 bases are TGCGCCAGCATACGGGAGTGGGGCACAGATACGCAGTATTTT. It specifies CASIREWGTDTQYF. Using reference TRBV5-1 and TRBJ2-3 for the parts outside the CDR3, the full variable domain is KAGVTQTPRYLIKTRGQQVTLSCSPISGHRSVSWYQQTPGQGLQFLFEYFSETQRNKGNFPGRFSGRQFSNSRSEMNVSTLELGDSALYLCASIREWGTDTQYFGPGTRLTVL.

This clonotype has just a few counts. V is TRBV6-5 and J is TRBJ1-4; D remains unclear. Germline CDR1 reads MNHEY; CDR2 reads SVGAGI. The CDR3 contains 14 residues. V dropped 0 bases and J dropped 8 bases, with 10 bases sitting between them. The CDR3 protein is CASSYSPAKEKLFF. CDR3 DNA sequence: TGTGCCAGCAGTTACTCGCCTGCAAAGGAAAAACTGTTTTTT.

This clonotype was picked up many times. This sequence joins TRBV27 and TRBJ2-6; weak D call: TRBD2 (6 bases). This CDR3 is built from 15 residues. Trimming stripped 3 bases from V and 0 bases from J, with 6 bases between. Germline CDR1 MNHEY, CDR2 SMNVEV (reference sequence). The CDR3 is CASSFGSSGANVLTF. The CDR3, as DNA: TGTGCCAGCAGTTTCGGGAGCTCTGGGGCCAACGTCCTGACTTTC. Combining the CDR3 with reference TRBV27 and TRBJ2-6 gives the whole variable domain EAQVTQNPRYLITVTGKKLTVTCSQNMNHEYMSWYRQDPGLGLRQIYYSMNVEVTDKGDVPEGYKVSRKEKRNFPLILESPSPNQTSLYFCASSFGSSGANVLTFGAGSRLTVL.